Below, 25 T cell receptor beta chains from the same sample are listed, as sequenced in a study of CD8+CD57+ T cells in acquired aplastic anemia (dated by TCRdb to the late 2010s). Sequencing was carried out with an Illumina HiSeq 2000. TCR beta VDJ combination and CDR3 sequence profiling used genomic DNA as the template. Through fastp at Q25 and MiXCR, TCRdb rebuilt clones from the public reads, retaining in-frame beta chains. For every CDR3 protein sequence, its rows merge into one entry that carries the most common genes and DNA. This sample gives 200,000 to 300,000 distinct CDR3 sequences in total; roughly 82% of them show up just once. The ten largest clones add up to 40% to 50% of the sample. The patients picked for sequencing were ones in whom flow cytometry had shown an expansion of CD8+CD57+ cells. The material sequenced was sorted CD4+, CD8+, or CD8+CD57+ T cells (not recorded which) from PBMCs. The receptors here all came from a human donor with aplastic anemia.

CDR3 in amino acids: CASSLAGGTEKKYQFF. For the CDR3, the DNA is TGTGCCAGCAGCTTAGCGGGAGGTACCGAAAAGAAGTATCAGTTCTTC. The rearrangement uses TRBV7-2 and TRBJ2-1; perhaps TRBD2 as D (6 bases). Trimming left V 0 bases short and J 13 bases short, with 22 bases between. From germline, CDR1 is SGHTA and CDR2 FQGNSA. The CDR3 has 16 residues.

The CDR3 here is CASSLPTSGADTQYF. The CDR3 bases are TGTGCCAGCAGTCTTCCGACTAGCGGGGCAGATACGCAGTATTTT. The V call is TRBV7-3, the J call TRBJ2-3; 11 positions agree with TRBD2. Unmatched junction bases numbered 6, after V lost 6 bases and J lost 4 bases. Germline CDR1 and CDR2: SGHTA and FQGTGA. The CDR3 contains 15 residues.

This clonotype showed up just once. This rearrangement joins TRBV11-3 to TRBJ2-1, with D possibly called TRBD1 or TRBD2 (5 bases each). Germline-derived CDR1 and CDR2 are SGHNT and YENEEA. Trimming cost V 0 bases and J 5 bases, with 8 bases left between them. The CDR3 is 14 residues long. CDR3 loop: CASSLDRDDNEQFF. The CDR3 coding sequence is TGTGCCAGCAGCTTAGATCGGGACGACAATGAGCAGTTCTTC.

As to this clonotype: A read error may account for a junction end that differs from germline. CDR3 in DNA: TGTGCCAGCAGCTCGAGCAGGGGCTTGGACTATGGCTACTTC. Protein product: CASSSSRGLDYGYF. This chain uses TRBV7-6 with TRBJ1-2, with D maybe TRBD1 (6 bases). The length of the CDR3 is 14 residues. Germline lookup yields CDR1 SGHVS and CDR2 FNYEAQ.

The genes are TRBV7-8 and TRBJ2-7; maybe TRBD1 (5 bases). Trimming removed 3 bases at V and 1 base at J, with 22 bases between. CDR1 and CDR2 (germline): SGHVS, FQNEAQ. The CDR3 has 18 residues. The CDR3 protein is CASSFPAGGATLSYEQYV. DNA for the CDR3: TGTGCCAGCAGCTTTCCCGCAGGTGGGGCTACCCTTTCCTACGAGCAGTACGTC.

The chain uses TRBV2 and TRBJ2-1; D not resolved. Trimming took off 3 bases at V and 5 bases at J, with 2 bases between the two ends. The CDR3 runs to 11 residues. Germline CDR1 SNHLY, CDR2 FYNNEI. CDR3 DNA: TGTGCCAGCAGTGACAACAATGAGCAGTTCTTC. Translating gives CASSDNNEQFF.

The chain uses TRBV7-3 and TRBJ2-3, with 7 bases lining up with TRBD2. Germline CDR1 is SGHTA and CDR2 is FQGTGA. The CDR3 contains 16 residues. J was trimmed by 0 bases and V by 3 bases; bases with no gene match: 6. The DNA for the CDR3 is TGTGCCAGCAGCTTTAGTAGCGGGCAGAGCACAGATACGCAGTATTTT. Translating gives CASSFSSGQSTDTQYF.

The chain uses TRBV29-1 and TRBJ2-1, with TRBD2 identical over 14 bases. The germline V gene encodes CDR1 SQVTM and CDR2 ANQGSEA. The V and J ends lost 3 bases and 9 bases, in that order; junction bases with no gene match: 7. The length of the CDR3 is 15 residues. CDR3 DNA: TGCAGCGTTGAGGCGACTAGCGGGGGGGCCATTGAGCAGTTCTTC. This translates into CSVEATSGGAIEQFF.

The chain is built from TRBV7-9 and TRBJ2-7; no definite D call. Germline loops: CDR1 SEHNR, CDR2 FQNEAQ (reference sequence). Trimming left V 5 bases short and J 6 bases short, with 17 bases between. CDR3 size: 14 residues. The CDR3 sequence: CASSGRRLACEQYF. The CDR3 DNA is TGTGCCAGCAGCGGTCGGAGACTCGCGTGCGAGCAGTACTTC.

To note about this clonotype: This CDR3 fails to terminate in the conserved phenylalanine or tryptophan, so it likely reflects a read error. Because the CDR3's place on the DNA is in doubt, the DNA is left out and the CDR3 is given as listed by TCRdb. The chain is built from TRBV9 and TRBJ1-2; TRBD1 reflects the table's D call only, with no check against the DNA. From germline, CDR1 is SGDLS and CDR2 YYNGEE. The CDR3 totals 13 residues, both ends included. The CDR3: CASSFEISGGSDD.

The gene calls are TRBV7-8 and TRBJ2-6, with D possibly being TRBD2 (6 bases). Germline V lookup: CDR1 SGHVS, CDR2 FQNEAQ. The CDR3 length is 17 residues. V shed 0 bases and J shed 13 bases, with 22 bases lying between them. The DNA of the CDR3 is TGTGCCAGCAGCTTAGCGGGAGGTCCCGATACGCCCTATGTCCTGACTTTC. Its translation is CASSLAGGPDTPYVLTF.

This chain uses TRBV7-9 with TRBJ1-2, with D uncertain. This CDR3 spans 15 amino acids. Germline values: CDR1 SEHNR, CDR2 FQNEAQ (reference sequence). The V end was cut by 8 bases, the J end by 13 bases, with 29 bases between. The CDR3 protein is CASSWTDEQVFGPTF. The DNA of the CDR3 is TGTGCCAGCTCCTGGACGGATGAGCAGGTCTTCGGGCCCACCTTC. The entire variable domain, with the rest obtained from reference TRBV7-9 and TRBJ1-2, is as follows: DTGVSQNPRHKITKRGQNVTFRCDPISEHNRLYWYRQTLGQGPEFLTYFQNEAQLEKSRLLSDRFSAERPKGSFSTLEIQRTEQGDSAMYLCASSWTDEQVFGPTFGSGTRLTVV.

V and J are TRBV7-8 and TRBJ2-7; weak D call: TRBD1 (6 bases). CDR3 length equals 18 residues. Per germline, CDR1 SGHVS and CDR2 FQNEAQ. The V gene lost 4 bases and the J gene lost 3 bases, with 25 bases spanning the gap. The DNA of the CDR3 is TGTGCCAGCAGCTCCGGGGTAACGGGTGGACAGTTCTTCTACGAGCAGTACGTC. It is translated as CASSSGVTGGQFFYEQYV.

The V gene is TRBV2, the J gene TRBJ2-7; D gene unclear. The closer fit of TRBJ2-1 to the DNA end suggests the J call may be wrong. Germline values: CDR1 SNHLY, CDR2 FYNNEI. The CDR3 runs to 14 residues. The CDR3 nucleotides are TGTGCCAGTAAATGTCCTACCGCCTACAATGAGCAGTTCTTC. Translated: CASKCPTAYNEQFF.

This clonotype was detected a few times. The rearrangement joins TRBV13 to TRBJ1-2; TRBD1 matches 10 bases. Germline V gene data show CDR1 as PRHDT and CDR2 as FYEKMQ (reference sequence). The CDR3 totals 17 residues. The trim removed 5 bases at V and 3 bases at J, leaving 12 bases unmatched. The CDR3 loop is CASSKSRDRGLDYGYTF. The CDR3 region has the DNA TGTGCCAGCAGCAAGTCCCGGGACAGGGGCTTGGACTATGGCTACACCTTC.

The chain is built from TRBV11-3 and TRBJ1-1; TRBD1 might be the D (6 bases). The CDR3 spans 16 residues. Trimming removed 0 bases from V and 1 base from J, with 12 bases in between. Germline CDR1 is SGHNT and CDR2 is YENEEA. The CDR3 loop is CASSLDVTGPNTEAFF. The CDR3 DNA sequence: TGTGCCAGCAGCTTAGACGTAACAGGGCCGAACACTGAAGCTTTCTTT.

This clonotype was detected many times. J is TRBJ2-7 and V is TRBV5-1, with D possibly matching TRBD1 (6 bases). V lost 0 bases to trimming and J lost 1 base, with 8 bases between them. The CDR3 totals 14 residues. CDR1 is SGHRS, CDR2 YFSETQ, per germline. CDR3 loop: CASSLAGTSYEQYF. CDR3 DNA: TGCGCCAGCAGCTTGGCCGGGACATCCTACGAGCAGTACTTC.

This rearrangement joins TRBV7-9 to TRBJ1-6, with D possibly being TRBD1 (5 bases). Germline lookup yields CDR1 SEHNR and CDR2 FQNEAQ (reference sequence). The CDR3 is made up of 16 amino acids. Trimming removed 3 bases from V and 15 bases from J, with 24 bases in between. The CDR3 bases are TGTGCCAGCAGCTTGGGGGAGGGCGGGTATAATTTACGCCTCCACTTT. It encodes CASSLGEGGYNLRLHF.

The V call is TRBV7-9, the J call TRBJ1-2; 9 bases map to TRBD1. Germline V gives CDR1 SEHNR, CDR2 FQNEAQ (reference sequence). After removal of 5 bases from V and 13 bases from J, the junction contained 17 bases not matched to a gene. The CDR3 loop spans 15 amino acids. The CDR3 protein is CASSPRTGDHTDTTF. Here the CDR3 DNA reads TGTGCCAGCAGCCCCAGGACAGGGGATCACACAGATACCACCTTC. Drawing the rest from reference TRBV7-9 and TRBJ1-2, the complete variable domain is DTGVSQNPRHKITKRGQNVTFRCDPISEHNRLYWYRQTLGQGPEFLTYFQNEAQLEKSRLLSDRFSAERPKGSFSTLEIQRTEQGDSAMYLCASSPRTGDHTDTTFGSGTRLTVV.

The gene calls are TRBV15 and TRBJ2-3, with 10 bases lining up with TRBD2. The CDR3 loop spans 14 amino acids. In germline, CDR1 is LNHNV, CDR2 YYDKDF (reference sequence). V lost 5 bases to trimming and J lost 10 bases; unmatched junction nucleotides: 9. This CDR3 is CATSLAGGPDPQYF. The CDR3 DNA is TGTGCCACCAGCTTAGCGGGGGGTCCGGATCCGCAGTATTTT.

Comment on this clonotype: No conserved phenylalanine or tryptophan is present at the end of the CDR3, so a read error is the likely explanation. The limits of the CDR3 on the DNA are not certain, so only TCRdb's listed CDR3 is given. V is TRBV2 and J is TRBJ2-4; the table's TRBD2 call for D was not verified on the DNA. Inclusive of both ends, the CDR3 amounts to 12 amino acids. The germline CDR1 and CDR2 sequences are SNHLY and FYNNEI. The chain's CDR3 is CASGGAGNITYY.

V and J are TRBV24-1 and TRBJ2-7; D is unresolved. The CDR3 is 16 residues long. Germline-derived CDR1 and CDR2 are KGHDR and SFDVKD. CDR3 region: CATSAPGQANLAVLRV. The CDR3 coding sequence is TGTGCCACCAGTGCACCGGGCCAGGCCAACCTGGCAGTGCTGCGGGTC.

The chain couples TRBV7-2 to TRBJ2-1; perhaps D is TRBD1 or TRBD2 (7 bases each). The CDR3 is 16 residues long. V lost 3 bases and J 13 bases, leaving 25 bases between the germline ends. Germline V gene data show CDR1 as SGHTA and CDR2 as FQGNSA. CDR3 sequence (DNA): TGTGCCAGCAGCTTGGGAGGGGGCGCCGACTATGGCGACCAGTTCTTC. This gives the protein CASSLGGGADYGDQFF.

For this clonotype: The conserved phenylalanine or tryptophan normally closing the CDR3 is absent here, so this likely arose from a read error. It is unclear where the CDR3 begins or ends on the DNA, so no DNA is shown, and the CDR3 is as TCRdb lists it. The CDR3 loop is CASSFGGGPDKQY. This chain connects TRBV7-8 to TRBJ2-1; the table's D call TRBD2 went unverified against the DNA. The CDR3 is 13 amino acids long, termini counted. Germline V gives CDR1 SGHVS, CDR2 FQNEAQ.

The J gene is TRBJ2-1, the V gene TRBV9, with 7 bases matching TRBD1. The trim removed 3 bases at V and 9 bases at J, leaving 15 bases unmatched. This CDR3 contains 16 residues. Germline CDR1 reads SGDLS; CDR2 reads YYNGEE. The DNA of the CDR3 is TGTGCCAGCAGCGAAGGGGGCCGGAGCACAGATACTGAGCAGTTCTTC. It is translated as CASSEGGRSTDTEQFF.